Presented here are 4 T cell receptor beta chains from one specimen sequenced in a study of blood T cell repertoires in COVID-19. TCRdb keeps only in-frame clones here, not all; method: immunoSEQ multiplex PCR. This sample has 45,000 to 55,000 clones, with approximately 87% found just once. The sequenced sample was peripheral blood. Receptors originate from a human donor in a cohort sampled during active COVID-19.

This chain connects TRBV7-9 to TRBJ1-1; D not resolved. Deletions cut 5 bases from V and 0 bases from J, with 10 bases between. This CDR3 has 14 residues. Germline CDR1 SEHNR, CDR2 FQNEAQ (reference sequence). Written as DNA, the CDR3 is TGTGCCAGCAGCCCCTGGGGAGTGAACACTGAAGCTTTCTTT. It codes for CASSPWGVNTEAFF.

The rearrangement joins TRBV3-1 (or the pseudogene TRBV3-2) to TRBJ1-2, with D unresolved. The CDR3 consists of 14 residues. The V end lost 1 base, the J end lost 1 base, and 7 bases lay between the germline ends. Germline loops: CDR1 LGHDT, CDR2 YNNKEL (reference sequence). The DNA of the CDR3 is TGTGCCAGCAGCCAAGGGAGCAGTAACTATGGCTACACCTTC. It is translated as CASSQGSSNYGYTF.

The chain joins TRBV5-1 to TRBJ2-3, with a possible D match to TRBD1 (5 bases). V lost 0 bases, J lost 1 base, and 6 bases lay in between. Germline V gene sequence: CDR1 SGHRS, CDR2 YFSETQ. The CDR3 has 14 amino acids. CDR3 in amino acids: CASSLEGGTDTQYF. CDR3 nucleotides: TGCGCCAGCAGCTTGGAAGGGGGCACAGATACGCAGTATTTT.

This chain connects TRBV14 to TRBJ1-2, with 12 nucleotides matching TRBD1. The CDR3 has 16 amino acids. CDR1 and CDR2 from the germline V gene are SGHDN and FVKESK. The junction had 2 bases not matched to a gene; V was cut back by 1 base and J by 2 bases. The CDR3 DNA sequence: TGTGCCAGCAGCCAAGGGGGACAGGGGGCGAACTATGGCTACACCTTC. Its translation is CASSQGGQGANYGYTF.